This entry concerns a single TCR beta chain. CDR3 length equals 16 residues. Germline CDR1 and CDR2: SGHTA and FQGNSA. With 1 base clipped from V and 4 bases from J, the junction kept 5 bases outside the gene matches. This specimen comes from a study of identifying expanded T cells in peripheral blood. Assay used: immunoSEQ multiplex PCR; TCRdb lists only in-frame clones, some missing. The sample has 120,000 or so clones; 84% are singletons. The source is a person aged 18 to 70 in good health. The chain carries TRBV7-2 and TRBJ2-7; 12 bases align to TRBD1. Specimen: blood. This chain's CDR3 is CASSLGPGQGAYEQYF. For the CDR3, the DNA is TGTGCCAGCAGCTTAGGTCCGGGACAGGGGGCTTACGAGCAGTACTTC.